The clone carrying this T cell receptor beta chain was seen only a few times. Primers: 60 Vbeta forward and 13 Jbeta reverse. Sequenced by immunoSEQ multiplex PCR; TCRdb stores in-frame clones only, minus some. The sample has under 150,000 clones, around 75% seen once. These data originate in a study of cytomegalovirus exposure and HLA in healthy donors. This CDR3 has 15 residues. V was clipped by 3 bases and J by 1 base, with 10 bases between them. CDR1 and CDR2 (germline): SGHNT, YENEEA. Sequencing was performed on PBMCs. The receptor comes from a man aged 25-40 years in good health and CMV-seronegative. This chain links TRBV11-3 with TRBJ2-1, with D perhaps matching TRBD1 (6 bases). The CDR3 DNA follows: TGTGCCAGCAGCTTCAGGGGAGATTCCTACAATGAGCAGTTCTTC. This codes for CASSFRGDSYNEQFF.